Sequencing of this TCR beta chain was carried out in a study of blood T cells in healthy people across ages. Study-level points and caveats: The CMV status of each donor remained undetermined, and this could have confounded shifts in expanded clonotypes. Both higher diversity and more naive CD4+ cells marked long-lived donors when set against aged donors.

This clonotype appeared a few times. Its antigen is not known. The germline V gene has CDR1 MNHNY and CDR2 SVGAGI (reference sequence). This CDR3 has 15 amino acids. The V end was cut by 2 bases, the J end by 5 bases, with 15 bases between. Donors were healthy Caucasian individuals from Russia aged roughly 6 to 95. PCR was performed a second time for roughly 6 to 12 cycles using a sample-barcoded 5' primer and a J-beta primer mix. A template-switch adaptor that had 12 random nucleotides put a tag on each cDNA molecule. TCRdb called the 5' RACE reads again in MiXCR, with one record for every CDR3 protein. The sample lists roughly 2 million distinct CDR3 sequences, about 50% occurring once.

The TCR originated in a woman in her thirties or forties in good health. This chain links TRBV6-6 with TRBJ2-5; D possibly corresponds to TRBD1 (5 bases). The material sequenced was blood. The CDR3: CASSYSSAGRETQYF. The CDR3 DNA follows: TGTGCCAGCAGTTACAGTTCTGCAGGGCGGGAGACCCAGTACTTC.